The 14 T cell receptor beta chains given below trace back to one sample, sequenced in a study of beta chain features in type 1 diabetes. Every bit of the isolated RNA underwent reverse transcription, so sequencing read expressed TCRB transcripts. Using immunoSEQ multiplex PCR, the repertoire was profiled, and TCRdb retains in-frame clones only, with some absent. The sample holds 150,000 to 190,000 clones, around 8% seen once. Specimen: central memory CD4+ T cells from blood. The receptor source for this set is a man younger than 30 in good health.

This clone turned up a few times. CDR3 sequence reads: CASSADTRHGYTF. Here the CDR3 DNA reads TGTGCCAGCTCAGCTGACACTAGACATGGCTACACCTTC. J is TRBJ1-2 and V is TRBV18; no firm D call. This CDR3 spans 13 amino acids. Germline CDR1 reads KGHSH; CDR2 reads LQKENI. Trimming pared 5 bases from V and 6 bases from J, leaving 13 bases between.

This clone was seen a handful of times. The gene calls are TRBV5-4 and TRBJ1-1; D remains unclear. This CDR3 is 12 amino acids long. CDR1 and CDR2 (germline): SGHNT, YYREEE (reference sequence). Trimming took off 2 bases at V and 0 bases at J, with 2 bases between the two ends. The CDR3 DNA follows: TGTGCCAGCAGCTTCTTGAACACTGAAGCTTTCTTT. Translation gives CASSFLNTEAFF.

J is TRBJ1-5 and V is TRBV27, with D possibly being TRBD1 (5 bases). Germline CDR1 reads MNHEY; CDR2 reads SMNVEV (reference sequence). This CDR3 region has 16 residues. The ends were cut back, 5 bases at V and 5 bases at J, with 19 bases in the middle. DNA for the CDR3: TGTGCCAGCAGTCGTCGCGGGGCAGGGTCTGATCAGCCCCAGCATTTT. As protein: CASSRRGAGSDQPQHF.

This clone was picked up many times. The chain employs TRBV27 and TRBJ2-5; D possibly corresponds to TRBD2 (5 bases). The germline V and J ends were trimmed by 5 bases and 9 bases, with 19 bases remaining between them. Germline values: CDR1 MNHEY, CDR2 SMNVEV (reference sequence). The CDR3 is 14 amino acids. The CDR3 loop is CASSVDSSSLAQYF. CDR3 nucleotides: TGTGCCAGCAGTGTGGACTCCAGTTCGTTGGCCCAGTACTTC.

The rearrangement joins TRBV27 to TRBJ2-2, with 8 positions matching TRBD1. Germline loops: CDR1 MNHEY, CDR2 SMNVEV (reference sequence). This CDR3 has 15 amino acids. J lost 4 bases, V lost 4 bases, and 5 bases had no gene match. The CDR3 here is CASSSIRGRTGELFF. Written as DNA, the CDR3 is TGTGCCAGCAGTTCCATCAGGGGGCGCACCGGGGAGCTGTTTTTT.

V and J are TRBV6-1 and TRBJ1-1, with D uncertain. V was shortened by 2 bases and J by 1 base, with 11 bases between the two germline ends. Germline lookup yields CDR1 MNHNS and CDR2 SASEGT. CDR3 length equals 15 residues. In DNA form, the CDR3 reads TGTGCCAGCAGTGAATTGGCGGGGAGGAACACTGAAGCTTTCTTT. Protein sequence: CASSELAGRNTEAFF.

The gene calls are TRBV6-4 and TRBJ2-5, with 8 bases fitting TRBD1. Germline V gene data show CDR1 as MRHNA and CDR2 as SNTAGT. With V trimmed by 6 bases and J by 2 bases, 14 bases remained unmatched. The CDR3 consists of 17 residues. The CDR3 coding sequence is TGTGCCAGCAGGAAACTGACAGGGGTCAACTTACAAGAGACCCAGTACTTC. Amino acid sequence: CASRKLTGVNLQETQYF.

This clone has only a few counts. V usage is TRBV2 and J usage is TRBJ1-4, with D hard to call. This CDR3 has 14 residues. Germline V gene sequence: CDR1 SNHLY, CDR2 FYNNEI. V dropped 6 bases and J dropped 0 bases, with 8 bases sitting between them. In DNA, the CDR3 is TGTGCCAGCAGGCGGGTCTCAACTAATGAAAAACTGTTTTTT. It yields the protein CASRRVSTNEKLFF.

This clone was counted only a few times. The rearrangement uses TRBV4-1 and TRBJ2-1; TRBD1 aligns across 8 bases. V gave up 0 bases and J gave up 8 bases; unmatched junction bases: 6. CDR1 MGHRA and CDR2 YSYEKL come from the germline V gene. There are 15 residues in the CDR3. The CDR3 nucleotides read TGCGCCAGCAGCCAAGATCAGCACAGGGGGGATGAGCAGTTCTTC. Its protein product is CASSQDQHRGDEQFF.

J is TRBJ2-1 and V is TRBV30; 10 bases agree with TRBD2. The CDR3 sequence is 18 residues long. CDR1 and CDR2 (germline): GTSNPN, SVGIG (reference sequence). V lost 0 bases, J lost 0 bases, and 8 bases stayed unmatched. Written as DNA, the CDR3 is TGTGCCTGGAGTGTCCTAGCGGGGGATCTAAGCTCCTACAATGAGCAGTTCTTC. Residues: CAWSVLAGDLSSYNEQFF.

On this clone: This specimen includes other DNA sequences encoding the same CDR3. V gene TRBV5-4 combines with J gene TRBJ1-1; no firm D call. This CDR3 is 14 amino acids long. Germline CDR1 is SGHNT and CDR2 is YYREEE (reference sequence). The V gene lost 4 bases and the J gene lost 1 base, with 11 bases spanning the gap. For the CDR3, the DNA is TGTGCCAGCAGCCAAGATTCCAGGAACACTGAAGCTTTCTTT. The encoded protein is CASSQDSRNTEAFF. Based on the CDR3 plus reference TRBV5-4 and TRBJ1-1, the full variable domain is ETGVTQSPTHLIKTRGQQVTLRCSSQSGHNTVSWYQQALGQGPQFIFQYYREEENGRGNFPPRFSGLQFPNYSSELNVNALELDDSALYLCASSQDSRNTEAFFGQGTRLTVV.

Only a few counts were recorded for this clone. The V gene is TRBV2, the J gene TRBJ1-2; 8 bases are a match to TRBD1. The germline CDR1 and CDR2 sequences are SNHLY and FYNNEI. The CDR3 spans 14 residues. After removal of 5 bases from V and 4 bases from J, the junction contained 6 bases not matched to a gene. CDR3 bases: TGTGCCAGCAGTACCCGGGACAGGCTCTATGGCTACACCTTC. Its protein is CASSTRDRLYGYTF.

The sample holds a few counts of this clone. The chain carries TRBV7-2 and TRBJ2-1; D is perhaps TRBD2 (5 bases). Trimming took off 5 bases at V and 4 bases at J, with 21 bases between the two ends. The CDR3 is made up of 17 amino acids. From germline, CDR1 is SGHTA and CDR2 FQGNSA. The CDR3 region is CASSPPAGLAVYNEQFF. The CDR3 bases are TGTGCCAGCAGCCCCCCGGCGGGCCTAGCAGTTTACAATGAGCAGTTCTTC.

A few counts support this clone. The chain employs TRBV28 and TRBJ2-7, with 8 bases fitting TRBD2. There are 15 residues in the CDR3. CDR1 and CDR2 from the germline V gene are MDHEN and SYDVKM. With 4 bases clipped from V and 5 bases from J, the junction kept 10 bases outside the gene matches. CDR3 in DNA: TGTGCCAGCAGTTCCTGGGGGCGGGGGGCGGACGAGCAGTACTTC. Encoded protein: CASSSWGRGADEQYF.